This is a list of T cell receptor beta chains from one sample in a study of shared clonotypes between healthy human individuals. Repertoires were generated with immunoSEQ multiplex PCR, while TCRdb's copy carries only in-frame clones and drops some. The data contain roughly 1,800,000 clones, about 95% of them seen just once; the ten biggest clones take up 0.95% to 1.5%. The sequencing sample was made of naive CD8+ T cells sorted from blood. Receptors originate from a man younger than 30 in good health. Each CDR3 is given with its conserved first and last residue. A D gene is named only where the DNA matches it firmly. Clone size is shown for a subset of rows, as once, few, many or a class of expanded clone.

V	J	size	D	CDR3	DNA
TRBV7-9	TRBJ2-7	once	TRBD1	CASSSGQGAVEQYF	TGTGCCAGCAGCTCGGGACAGGGGGCCGTCGAGCAGTACTTC
TRBV7-2	TRBJ1-4	-	-	CASSLGSKLFF	TGTGCCAGCAGCTTAGGCTCGAAACTGTTTTTT
TRBV5-1	TRBJ2-3	-	-	CASSLADSGSEGRLADTQYF	TGCGCCAGCAGCTTGGCCGATTCGGGCTCGGAGGGGAGGTTAGCAGATACGCAGTATTTT
TRBV15	TRBJ1-3	-	-	CATSRDLGTGNTIYF	TGTGCCACCAGCAGAGATTTGGGGACTGGAAACACCATATATTTT
TRBV5-5	TRBJ2-3	-	-	CASALYTDTQYF	TGTGCCAGCGCACTATACACAGATACGCAGTATTTT
TRBV27	TRBJ1-2	-	TRBD1	CASSPFGRQGVLYGYTF	TGTGCCAGCAGTCCGTTTGGTCGGCAGGGGGTGTTATATGGCTACACCTTC
TRBV11-2	TRBJ2-1	-	TRBD2	CASSLELAGGYYNEQFF	TGTGCCAGCAGCTTAGAACTAGCGGGGGGCTACTACAATGAGCAGTTCTTC
TRBV10-1	TRBJ2-1	-	-	CASSDGRPALDEQFF	TGCGCCAGCAGTGATGGCCGCCCGGCCCTCGATGAGCAGTTCTTC
TRBV5-6	TRBJ2-5	once	-	CASSSNLQETQYF	TGTGCCAGCAGCTCCAATTTACAAGAGACCCAGTACTTC
TRBV18	TRBJ1-4	-	-	CASSPGGAVVEKLFF	TGTGCCAGCTCACCGGGAGGGGCTGTGGTTGAAAAACTGTTTTTT